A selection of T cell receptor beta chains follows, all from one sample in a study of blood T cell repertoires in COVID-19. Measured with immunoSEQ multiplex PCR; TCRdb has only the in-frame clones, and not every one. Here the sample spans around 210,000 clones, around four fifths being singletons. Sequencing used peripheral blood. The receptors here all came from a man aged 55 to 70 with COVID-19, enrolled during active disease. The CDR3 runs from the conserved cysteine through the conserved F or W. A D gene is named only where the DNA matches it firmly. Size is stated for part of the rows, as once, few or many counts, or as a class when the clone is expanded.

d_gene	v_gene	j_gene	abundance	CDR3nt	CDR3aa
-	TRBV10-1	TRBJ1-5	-	TGCGCCAGCAGTGAGTCCTTAAATCAGCCCCAGCATTTT	CASSESLNQPQHF
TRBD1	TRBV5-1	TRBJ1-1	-	TGCGCCAGCAGCTGGGGACAGACGAACACTGAAGCTTTCTTT	CASSWGQTNTEAFF
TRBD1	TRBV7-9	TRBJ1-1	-	TGTGCCAGCAGCCTGCGACAGGGGCGGAACACTGAAGCTTTCTTT	CASSLRQGRNTEAFF
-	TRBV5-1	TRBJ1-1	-	TGCGCCAGCAGCTCTTTACAGGGTAATGAAGCTTTCTTT	CASSSLQGNEAFF
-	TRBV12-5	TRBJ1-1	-	TGTGCTAGTGGTCCTCAAGTGGGGGGTGAAGCTTTCTTT	CASGPQVGGEAFF
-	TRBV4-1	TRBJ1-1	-	TGCGCCAGCAGCCAAGATCAAGGGGAGGGGGACACTGAAGCTTTCTTT	CASSQDQGEGDTEAFF
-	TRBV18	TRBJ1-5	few	TGTGCCAGCTCACCCGCCGGGGGATTTAGCAATCAGCCCCAGCATTTT	CASSPAGGFSNQPQHF
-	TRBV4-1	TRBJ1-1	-	TGCGCCAGCAGCCAGGCCCCGAACACTGAAGCTTTCTTT	CASSQAPNTEAFF
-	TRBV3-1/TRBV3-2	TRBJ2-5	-	TGTGCCAGCAGCCTGCCTAGTTGGACCCAGTACTTC	CASSLPSWTQYF
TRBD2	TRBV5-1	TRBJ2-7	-	TGCGCCAGCAGCATAGGGACTAGCGATTCCTACGAGCAGTACTTC	CASSIGTSDSYEQYF
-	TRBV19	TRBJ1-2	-	TGTGCCAGTATCACGATGACTACTGCAATGGGTGGCTACACCTTC	CASITMTTAMGGYTF
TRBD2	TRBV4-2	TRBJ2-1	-	TGTGCCAGCAGCCAAGAAGAGACTAGCGGGACTTTTCGGCAGTTCTTC	CASSQEETSGTFRQFF
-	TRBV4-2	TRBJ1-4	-	TGTGCCAGCACCCGGGCCGGCCCTAATGAAAAACTGTTTTTT	CASTRAGPNEKLFF
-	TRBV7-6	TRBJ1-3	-	TGTGCCAGCAGTCCAACAGGGAACGGAAACACCATATATTTT	CASSPTGNGNTIYF
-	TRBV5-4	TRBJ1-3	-	TGTGCCAGCCTGGATAGAGGGCGCGGGGACACCATATATTTT	CASLDRGRGDTIYF
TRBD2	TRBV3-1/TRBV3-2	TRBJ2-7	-	TGTGCCAGCAGCCCGACGCACTTGACTAGCCGGAGCTCCTACGAGCAGTACTTC	CASSPTHLTSRSSYEQYF
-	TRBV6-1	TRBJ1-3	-	TGTGCCAGCAGTGAAATGATCCAGGCTGGTAGGATATATTTT	CASSEMIQAGRIYF
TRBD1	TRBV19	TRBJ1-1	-	TGTGCCAGTAGTAGGGACAGGGTGGCTTTCTTT	CASSRDRVAFF
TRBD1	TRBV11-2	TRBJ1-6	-	TGTGCCAGCAGCCATCCCACAGGGGTATCCTATAATTCACCCCTCCACTTT	CASSHPTGVSYNSPLHF
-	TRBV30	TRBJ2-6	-	TGTGCCTGGAGTTCTAGCTCTGGGGCCAACGTCCTGACTTTC	CAWSSSSGANVLTF
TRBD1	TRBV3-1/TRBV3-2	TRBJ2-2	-	TGTGCCAGCAGCCCGGACAGGGGGAGACGCACCGGGGAGCTGTTTTTT	CASSPDRGRRTGELFF
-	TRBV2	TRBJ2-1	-	TGTGCCAGCAGTGTTATCGCGGAGCAGTTCTTC	CASSVIAEQFF
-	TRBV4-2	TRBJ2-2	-	TGTGCCAGCAGCCAAGCAGGGGCGGCCGGGGAGCTGTTTTTT	CASSQAGAAGELFF
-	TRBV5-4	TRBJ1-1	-	TGTGCCAGCAGCCCCCCCTGGGCCGGGAACACTGAAGCTTTCTTT	CASSPPWAGNTEAFF